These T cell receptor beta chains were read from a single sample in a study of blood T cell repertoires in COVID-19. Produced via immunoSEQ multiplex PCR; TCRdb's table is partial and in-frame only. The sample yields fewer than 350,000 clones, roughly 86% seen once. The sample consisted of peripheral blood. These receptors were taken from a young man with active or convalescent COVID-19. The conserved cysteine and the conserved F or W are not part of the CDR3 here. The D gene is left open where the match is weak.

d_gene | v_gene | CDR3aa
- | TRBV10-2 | ASSEVVSASGQPQH
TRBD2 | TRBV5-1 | ASSLMLLADLVSDGEQF
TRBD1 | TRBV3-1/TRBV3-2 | ASSPGQVHTGELF
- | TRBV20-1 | SAGTRGF
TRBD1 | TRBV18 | ASSPPVEGARYGYT
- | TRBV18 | ASSLTDSYEQY
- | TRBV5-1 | ASSDGGHSEQF
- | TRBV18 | ASSPLGASDTQY
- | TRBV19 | ASSIQPTPQGCHEQY
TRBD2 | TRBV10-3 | AISKSGGLGDTQY
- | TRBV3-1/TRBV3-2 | ASTYGVQLGYT